This entry features one T cell receptor beta chain sequence. Its antigen is unknown. This specimen comes from a study of post-analysis software for immune sequencing data. Study as a whole: Multiple sclerosis in the patients followed relapsing-remitting, secondary progressive and progressive-relapsing courses.

Trimming took 2 bases from V and 2 from J, leaving 10 bases between them. Germline CDR1 is MNHNS and CDR2 is SASEGT. The CDR3 runs to 14 residues. Libraries were made from TCR beta cDNA, and they carried unique molecular identifiers. TCRdb fed the PCR reads into MiXCR, producing one record per CDR3 protein. The table has fewer than 600,000 distinct CDR3 sequences, under 55% seen once; the top ten hold 9.5% to 13%. Notes on the study in general: Strong co-clustering by F measure was evident for samples that had been prepared in the same batch. Controls showed significantly higher normalized Chao1 diversity than did multiple sclerosis patients. With TRBV5-6, TRBV5-1 and TRBV20-1 included, five TRBV segments were more frequent in patients than in controls.

The source is a girl aged 10-17 years with multiple sclerosis. Sequenced sample: blood. This chain uses TRBV6-1 with TRBJ2-7; weak D call: TRBD2 (6 bases). The CDR3, as DNA: TGTGCCAGCAGTGAAAGACTAGAGCCCTACGAGCAGTACTTC. Residues: CASSERLEPYEQYF.